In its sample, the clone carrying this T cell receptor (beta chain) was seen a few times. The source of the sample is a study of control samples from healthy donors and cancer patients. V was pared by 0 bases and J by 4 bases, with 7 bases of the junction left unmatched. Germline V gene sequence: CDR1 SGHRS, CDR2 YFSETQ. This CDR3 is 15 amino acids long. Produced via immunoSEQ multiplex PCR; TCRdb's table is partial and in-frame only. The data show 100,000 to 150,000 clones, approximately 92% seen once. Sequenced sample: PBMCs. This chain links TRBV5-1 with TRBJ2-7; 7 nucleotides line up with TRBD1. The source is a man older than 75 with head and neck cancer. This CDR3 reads CASSLEGQAIYEQYF. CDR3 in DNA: TGCGCCAGCAGCTTGGAAGGACAGGCGATTTACGAGCAGTACTTC.